Detailed here is one T cell receptor (beta chain). Its matching antigen is unknown. The V gene lost 0 bases and the J gene lost 8 bases, with 12 bases spanning the gap. The CDR3 is 14 residues long. CDR1 is SGHRS and CDR2 is YFSETQ in the germline V gene. Data came from immunoSEQ multiplex PCR; TCRdb stores just in-frame clones and leaves some out. This table has 100,000 to 150,000 clones, 88% appearing once. The sample belongs to a study of T cell responses to AZD1222 COVID-19 vaccine. Whole-study findings and limits: Spike-specific TCR breadth and depth grew following two AZD1222 doses.

The origin of this receptor is an adult who received the AZD1222 COVID-19 vaccine. Sequences were derived from peripheral blood, sampled 28 days after the second AZD1222 dose. V gene TRBV5-1 combines with J gene TRBJ2-1; no firm D call. The CDR3 loop reads CASSLAERGHEQFF. In nucleotides, the CDR3 is TGCGCCAGCAGCTTGGCCGAAAGAGGTCATGAGCAGTTCTTC.